The 2 T cell receptor beta chains reported below all come from one sample, sequenced in a study of T cells after yellow fever vaccination. MiXCR was run by TCRdb on the 5' RACE reads, yielding one entry per CDR3 protein. This sample has 120,000 or so distinct CDR3 sequences; about 8.2% occur once, and the top ten carry less than 40%. The material was CD8+ T cells sorted from PBMCs, obtained on the day of the yellow fever booster vaccination. These receptors all stem from a man between 18 and 29 years old who received the YFV17D yellow fever vaccine.

This clonotype was detected only a few times. The V call is TRBV5-1, the J call TRBJ1-4; no clear D. This CDR3 is built from 15 residues. The V and J ends lost 0 bases and 4 bases respectively, with 10 bases between them. Per the germline V gene, CDR1 is SGHRS and CDR2 is YFSETQ. This CDR3 reads CASSLVAGSNEKLFF. The CDR3 coding sequence is TGCGCCAGCAGCTTGGTTGCCGGGAGTAATGAAAAACTGTTTTTT.

This clonotype was seen once. V gene TRBV6-5 combines with J gene TRBJ2-7, with D unclear. Trimming removed 0 bases at V and 0 bases at J, with 12 bases between. CDR3 length: 16 amino acids. CDR1 MNHEY and CDR2 SVGAGI come from the germline V gene. CDR3 DNA sequence: TGTGCCAGCAGTTACTCCCCCCATGATAACTCCTACGAGCAGTACTTC. Amino acid sequence: CASSYSPHDNSYEQYF.